This is a list of T cell receptor beta chains from one sample in a study of T cells in Graves' hyperthyroidism and ophthalmopathy. TCRdb redid the calling of the multiplex PCR reads with MiXCR, one entry per CDR3 protein. The sample yields about half a million distinct CDR3 sequences, 15% to 20% seen once. Sequences were obtained from blood. These receptor sequences come from a woman in her thirties with Graves' ophthalmopathy. The CDR3 runs from the conserved cysteine through the conserved F or W. A D gene is named only where the DNA matches it firmly.

d_gene: NA; v_gene: TRBV29-1; CDR3aa: CSVEPTGGGEQFF
d_gene: NA; v_gene: TRBV20-1; CDR3aa: CSARERPRPGNTIYF
d_gene: NA; v_gene: TRBV4-1; CDR3aa: CASSHVSGTGTYEQYF
d_gene: NA; v_gene: TRBV7-2; CDR3aa: CASSHYSLSSYEQYF
d_gene: TRBD1; v_gene: TRBV7-6; CDR3aa: CASSLLLGQGAGANVLTF
d_gene: NA; v_gene: TRBV24-1; CDR3aa: CATSDFRSPTDTQYF
d_gene: TRBD2; v_gene: TRBV10-3; CDR3aa: CAISDKTSGRLAGELFF
d_gene: TRBD1; v_gene: TRBV12-3/TRBV12-4; CDR3aa: CASSLGKGRGQDTQYF
d_gene: TRBD2; v_gene: TRBV28; CDR3aa: CASSLYGGGNEQFF
d_gene: TRBD1; v_gene: TRBV18; CDR3aa: CASSPRTGVRYEQYF
d_gene: NA; v_gene: TRBV6-2/TRBV6-3; CDR3aa: CASSYYSNQPQHF
d_gene: NA; v_gene: TRBV20-1; CDR3aa: CSASIDWSQHF
d_gene: TRBD2; v_gene: TRBV6-2/TRBV6-3; CDR3aa: CATESSGSDEQYF
d_gene: NA; v_gene: TRBV24-1; CDR3aa: CATGRSAALSTDTQYF
d_gene: NA; v_gene: TRBV28; CDR3aa: CASRSIGGRAWQYF
d_gene: NA; v_gene: TRBV7-2; CDR3aa: CASSFGGGVRYGYTF
d_gene: TRBD2; v_gene: TRBV6-1; CDR3aa: CASRTRPGGYEQYF
d_gene: NA; v_gene: TRBV20-1; CDR3aa: CSARDFRVGLNQPQHF
d_gene: NA; v_gene: TRBV6-1; CDR3aa: CASSEGAVSNQPQHF
d_gene: NA; v_gene: TRBV19; CDR3aa: CASSMSGYEQYF
d_gene: TRBD2; v_gene: TRBV6-1; CDR3aa: CASSAIGGSYEQYF
d_gene: TRBD1; v_gene: TRBV2; CDR3aa: CASRWDRGNTEAFF